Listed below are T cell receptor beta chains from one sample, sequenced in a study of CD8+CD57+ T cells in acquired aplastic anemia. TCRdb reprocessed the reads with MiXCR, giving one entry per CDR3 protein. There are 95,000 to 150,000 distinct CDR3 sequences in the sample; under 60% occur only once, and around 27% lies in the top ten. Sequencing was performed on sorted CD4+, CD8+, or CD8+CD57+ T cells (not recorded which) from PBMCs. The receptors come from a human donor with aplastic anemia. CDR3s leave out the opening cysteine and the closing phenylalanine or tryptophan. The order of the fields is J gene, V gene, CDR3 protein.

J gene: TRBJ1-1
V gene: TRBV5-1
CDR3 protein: ASSLGGGSYEAF

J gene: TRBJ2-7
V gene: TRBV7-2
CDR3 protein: ASSLGGTDEQY

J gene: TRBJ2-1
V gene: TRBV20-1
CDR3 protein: SALGTGLAGNNEQI

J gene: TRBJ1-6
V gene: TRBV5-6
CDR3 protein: ASSSDRGGLH

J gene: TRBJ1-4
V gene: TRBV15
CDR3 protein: ATSSYEKLF

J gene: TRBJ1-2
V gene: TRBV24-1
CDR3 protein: ATSDVSGTYYGYT

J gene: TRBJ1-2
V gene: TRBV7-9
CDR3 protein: ASSLAQGRDYGYT

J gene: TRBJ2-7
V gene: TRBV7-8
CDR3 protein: ASSLVSDGEQY

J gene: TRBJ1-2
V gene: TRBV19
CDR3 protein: ASSKVTAPTNYGYT

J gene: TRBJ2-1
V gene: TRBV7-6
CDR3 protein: ASSKGLAGGRSINEQF

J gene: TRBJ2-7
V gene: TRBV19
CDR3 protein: ASSISLAGDEQY

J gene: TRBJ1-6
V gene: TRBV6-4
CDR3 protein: ASSDLPGGLSPLH

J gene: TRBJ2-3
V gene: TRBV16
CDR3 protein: ASSQSTLAGGSDTQY

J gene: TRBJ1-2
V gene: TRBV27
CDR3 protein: ASRTGYYGYT

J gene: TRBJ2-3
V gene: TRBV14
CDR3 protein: ASSLSRDTQY

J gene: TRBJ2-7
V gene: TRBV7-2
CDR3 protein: ASSGGGEQY

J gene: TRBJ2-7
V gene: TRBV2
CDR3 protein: ASSETANEQY

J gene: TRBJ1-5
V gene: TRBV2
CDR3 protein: ASSEAPRKNQPQH

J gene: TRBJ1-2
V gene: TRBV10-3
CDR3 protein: AIGNGGAGYGYT

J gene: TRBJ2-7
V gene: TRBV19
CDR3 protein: ASSWGTGRLSYEQY

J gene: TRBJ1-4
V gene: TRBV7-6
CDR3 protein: ASSLAPSSYEKLF

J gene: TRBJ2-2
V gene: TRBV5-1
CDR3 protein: ASSWVSNTGELF

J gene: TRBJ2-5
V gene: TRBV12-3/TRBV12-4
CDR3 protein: ASSPDWVRGQETQY

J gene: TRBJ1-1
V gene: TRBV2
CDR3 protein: ASSLSGPSAEAF

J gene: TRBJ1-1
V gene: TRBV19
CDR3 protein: ASSIGIEAF

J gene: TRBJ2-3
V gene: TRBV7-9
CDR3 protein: ASSSPPSTDTQY

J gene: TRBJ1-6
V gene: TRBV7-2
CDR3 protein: ASSLAAVTNSPLH

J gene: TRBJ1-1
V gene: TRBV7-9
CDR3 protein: ASSPLAGRDYEAF

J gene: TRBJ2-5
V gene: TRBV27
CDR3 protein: ASSAGTGGRETQY